The subject of this entry is one T cell receptor beta chain. The antigen is undetermined. The Oncomine TCR Beta short-read assay was what sequenced the DNA obtained from cultured CD4+ T cells. Using its own MiXCR run on the PCR reads, TCRdb lists one record per CDR3 protein. The profile covers roughly 20,000 distinct CDR3 sequences, with around half appearing a single time and approximately 7.4% taken by the ten largest. Indicated treatment: roughly 10-day PBMC culture with coronavirus spike peptide pools or control peptides (ViraFEST assay). Cell culture was performed with approximately 1.8 million PBMCs per well in the presence of 9 to 10 IU/ml IL-2 and 10 ug/ml peptide pools. This sample was taken from a study of vaccination and CD4 T cells after COVID-19. The ends lost 4 bases at V and 3 bases at J; junction bases unmatched: 11. This CDR3 comprises 16 residues. Germline loops: CDR1 MGHDK, CDR2 SYGVNS.

Study-wide findings and caveats: Convalescent patients studied were relatively few, and early post-infection timepoints were absent.

The chain is built from TRBV25-1 and TRBJ2-7, with 8 bases aligning to TRBD1. The receptor comes from a human donor who had recovered from COVID-19. The sample consisted of CD4+ T cells from blood, cultured in vitro. For the CDR3, the DNA is TGTGCCAGCAGTGTAACACAGGGGGGCACCGGCTACGAGCAGTACTTC. Its translation: CASSVTQGGTGYEQYF.